The sequence of this T cell receptor (beta chain) was determined in a study of cytomegalovirus exposure and HLA in healthy donors (dated by TCRdb to about 2017). Turning to the overall study: According to an earlier analysis of 587 of the donors, 150 million to 200 million T cells yielded 120 million or so unique TCR beta sequences and approximately 300 Gb of sequence data. Roughly 290 gigabases of sequencing data and 75 million to 85 million unique TCR sequences made up an early release that covered 500 to 650 HLA-typed donors. The genetic ancestry cluster associated with self-reported Caucasian donors included 81% of the approximately 410 genotyped donors. The study aimed to test whether signatures of past pathogen exposure could be identified by cataloging public T cell receptors. The study profiled the T cell repertoires of about 720 subjects by immunosequencing and related them to cytomegalovirus serostatus. Along with the approximately 600-subject first cohort, a separate validation cohort of roughly 110 different subjects was used. High-throughput TCR immunosequencing, statistical association of individual TCRs with disease status, and machine learning were combined to predict cytomegalovirus infection status. In a later analysis, previously published TCR beta repertoires from roughly 710 donors were re-analyzed and high-resolution HLA genotyping was added so that TCR occurrence patterns could be studied. In the later analysis, no new phenotypic data were used to find candidate immune exposures; instead, reliance was placed on TCR beta sequences and their occurrence across donors. An earlier analysis of some 500 of the donors applied high-throughput TCR beta sequencing to assess whether each TCR beta V gene segment acted as functional or pseudogenic. Alongside the repertoire data, information on donor age, sex, ethnicity and CMV serostatus was compiled. A later genetic analysis took genome-wide SNP genotypes for about 65% of the roughly 670 donors and used that subset as a discovery cohort. Every repertoire in the discovery cohort had been generated on one and the same sequencing platform. HLA typing included class I and class II loci at four-digit resolution. The number of typed donors differed by locus: about 629-630 for A, B, C, DRB1 and DQB1; some 500 for DQA1; 606 for DPA1; and around 470 for DPB1. Four to six DR-DQ haplotypes were handled as single units for association and clustering, since linkage in the cohort was strong. Among 398 genotyped donors of the cohort, an average of about 240,000 unique TCR beta nucleotide sequences were sequenced per donor, around 20% of them non-productive. Points the paper makes about the study in general: A total of around 150 TCR beta chains were listed by the study as associated with cytomegalovirus. Most TCR sequences were seen in very few donors, while some public TCRs were found in many individuals. For the cohort, immune exposure information was limited to CMV serostatus. In a later analysis, several top co-occurrence clusters were reported to appear linked to parvovirus B19, influenza, CMV and Epstein-Barr virus. A few of the identified cytomegalovirus-associated TCR beta chains were confirmed in vitro to be specific for cytomegalovirus antigens. Compared with the approximately 720-donor mean, donors in an Asian-associated ancestry cluster had fewer N-insertions in productive TCRs, according to a later genetic analysis. The authors suggested that the approach could potentially be generalized to other disease states and immunological phenotypes. HLA typing was unavailable for some donors at each locus, so association tests used only the typed subset. A further reported finding was that TCR beta sequences accurately predicted the HLA-A and HLA-B alleles for most subjects in the first cohort. The presence/absence analyses assumed that sequencing depth was roughly uniform across donors, and that assumption may not be true. A later analysis found that most CMV-associated TCR beta chains appeared HLA-restricted, with HLA associations seemingly driven largely by CMV exposure. In an earlier analysis of a few hundred of the donors, most TCR beta V segments were observed in productive rearrangements about 87% or about 30% of the time, broadly matching IMGT annotations. Compared with equally common non-associated chains, HLA-associated TCR beta chains in a later analysis were more clonally expanded and had lower generation probabilities. This cohort had only TCR beta chains sequenced, and the lack of alpha or paired-chain data limited which features could be detected. Strong co-occurrence of HLA alleles, especially DR and DQ, made assigning TCR associations to individual alleles difficult. Correlated functional status among segregating V segments might be attributable to linkage disequilibrium, but an unknown experimental factor could not be ruled out. The earlier analysis of almost 600 of the donors excluded roughly 17 rarely observed V segments, including chromosome 9 orphons, because counts were too low. V-gene and J-gene trimming of TCR beta chains was associated with a missense DCLRE1C variant in a later genetic analysis, and the association was replicated in an independent cohort. In a later analysis, 16,951 TCR beta sequences were associated with specific HLA alleles at a false discovery rate of 0.05. A cluster of highly shared sequence variants was judged likely to represent a technical artifact of the sequencing pipeline. Cytomegalovirus status was reported to be diagnosed by the classifier with high specificity and sensitivity in both the original and validation cohorts. Because the 87-base-pair reads could not distinguish some IMGT-functional V segments, including TRBV6-2 and TRBV6-3, those segments were excluded. According to a later analysis, TCR association rates differed among HLA loci, with DRB1 alleles showing the most associated TCRs and HLA-C alleles showing the fewest.

The cohort comprised fewer than 750 healthy bone marrow donors. All cohort members were sampled while nominally healthy, although unrecorded immune exposures were likely present. The donor was CMV seronegative and was included in the group of a few hundred seronegative cohort members. A peripheral blood sample was collected from each donor, and TCR beta sequencing was performed on peripheral blood mononuclear cells. The Qiagen DNeasy Blood Extraction Kit was used to extract genomic DNA from the blood cell samples. Libraries were built with the immunoSEQ multiplex PCR assay. For the multiplex PCR, a mixture combining 60 forward primers for TCR Vbeta segments and 13 reverse primers for TCR Jbeta segments was used. The CDR3 region of rearranged TCR beta genes was amplified from genomic DNA with a multiplex PCR assay. The amplified TCR beta libraries were sequenced on the Illumina HiSeq System as 87-base-pair reads. In the authors' own workflow: Across the roughly 670 repertoires, a later analysis counted around 80 million unique TCR beta chains, 9.5 million to 12 million of which were shared by at least two donors. Raw reads were error-corrected and collapsed into unique sequences by a nearest-neighbor algorithm in which closely related sequences were merged to remove PCR and sequencing errors. V, D and J gene segments were assigned by aligning CDR3 sequences to IMGT reference sequences. For a sequence to be retained, a match of at least six nucleotides was required to both a V gene segment and a J gene segment. Rearrangements were classified as productive when the CDR3 lacked stop codons and remained in frame with V and J, and all other rearrangements were classified as non-productive. Following IMGT convention, CDR3 was defined as the stretch from the second conserved V-encoded cysteine to the conserved J-encoded phenylalanine. Sequences without an unambiguous match to a single V gene segment were excluded from the earlier analysis of over 500 of the donors. In an earlier analysis of approximately 590 of the donors, V segments were called functional above 56.7% productive rearrangements and were called segregating when the between-donor standard deviation exceeded 5%. A statistical classification framework was built to diagnose cytomegalovirus status from the catalog of TCR beta chain sequences. In a later analysis, TCR nucleotide sequences were compared against IMGT/GENE-DB human TR gene sequences so that V and J genes could be assigned. The TCRdist pipeline was used in a later analysis to assign CDR3 sequences and most-parsimonious VDJ recombination scenarios. In a later analysis, each TCR beta chain was defined by its CDR3 amino acid sequence together with its V-gene family, and reads lacking a unique V-gene family were excluded. A later analysis removed 500 to 600 highly shared, low-generation-probability nucleotide sequences to deal with suspected cross-contamination and a sequencing artifact. In a later analysis, a clonal expansion index for each public chain was calculated from normalized within-repertoire ranks of inferred template counts. In a later analysis, generation probabilities were computed using a VDJ recombination model fitted to out-of-frame rearrangements, and the results were checked against IGoR. A later analysis scored TCR-TCR, TCR-HLA and TCR-CMV co-occurrence with hypergeometric tests, applying a repertoire-size bias correction to TCR pairs. To estimate false discovery rates, a later analysis permuted the HLA or CMV assignments 20 times. In a later analysis, co-occurring TCRs were grouped using DBSCAN, with TCRdist sequence similarity added in when clustering inside HLA-allele-positive subsets. Co-occurrence clustering excluded repertoires with fewer than 30,000 or more than 120,000 public chains, plus five with anomalous nucleotide sharing. TCRdb holds this immuneACCESS table with in-frame rearrangements only. Some clones are missing; in checked studies, unresolved V genes explain under half, and the rest has no known cause. That table gives V, J and clone size, and the DNA gave D and trimming. Across this sample there are about 150,000 clones, with approximately 70% seen only once. The ten biggest clones cover 1.5% to 2% of the sample.

CDR3 length: 17 amino acids, cysteine to phenylalanine. Only CDR3 DNA is held: 51 bases, read in frame from base 1. Per the germline V gene, LGHNA is the CDR1 and YNFKEQ is the CDR2. Cut back by 1 base and 0 bases, the V and J ends lie 13 bases apart. Comment on this clone: Its recognized antigen is unknown. Base qualities are not at hand, and no much larger clone is one base apart.

Recombination linked TRBV4-2 to TRBJ2-1; the D gene is perhaps TRBD2, from 5 matching bases. Sample: PBMCs. This receptor was obtained from a woman aged 18-35 years in good health and CMV-seronegative. The DNA sequence follows: TGTGCCAGCAGCCAAGGGACCCCGGGAAGCTCCTACAATGAGCAGTTCTTC. Protein translation: CASSQGTPGSSYNEQFF.